This T cell receptor beta chain stems from a study of T cells in Graves' hyperthyroidism and ophthalmopathy. TCR beta CDR3 region amplification was performed from RNA transcripts. A first-round RT-PCR of the TCR CDR3 used the HTBI primer set. TCRdb called the multiplex PCR reads again in MiXCR, with one record for every CDR3 protein. The profile shows a few hundred thousand distinct CDR3 sequences, more than 45% of them singletons. In its sample, this clonotype was seen many times. The sequence derives from a woman younger than 35 with Graves' hyperthyroidism. The sample comprised peripheral blood or thyroid tissue (not recorded which).

Here the CDR3 reads CASSFSGRAHEQYF. As DNA, the CDR3 is TGTGCCAGCAGTTTTTCCGGCAGGGCCCACGAGCAGTACTTC. The V gene is TRBV12-3 or TRBV12-4, the J gene TRBJ2-7; a possible D gene is TRBD1 (5 bases). The V and J ends lost 3 bases and 5 bases respectively, with 14 bases between them. This CDR3 has 14 amino acids.